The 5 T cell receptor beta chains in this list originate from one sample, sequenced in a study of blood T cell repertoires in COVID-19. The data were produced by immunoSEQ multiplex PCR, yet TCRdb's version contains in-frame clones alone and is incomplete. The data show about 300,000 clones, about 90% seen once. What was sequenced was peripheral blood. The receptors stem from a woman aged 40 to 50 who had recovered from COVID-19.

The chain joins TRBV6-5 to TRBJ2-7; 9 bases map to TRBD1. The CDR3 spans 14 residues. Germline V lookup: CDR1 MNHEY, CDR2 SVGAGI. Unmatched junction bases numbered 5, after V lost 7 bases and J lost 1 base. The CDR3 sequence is CASKDRGLSYEQYF. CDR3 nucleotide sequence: TGTGCCAGCAAGGACAGGGGTCTTTCCTACGAGCAGTACTTC.

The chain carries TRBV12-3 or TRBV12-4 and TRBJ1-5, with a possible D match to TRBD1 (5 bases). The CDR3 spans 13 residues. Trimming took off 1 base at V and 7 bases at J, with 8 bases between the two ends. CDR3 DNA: TGTGCCAGCAGTTTAGGGGGGGAACAGCCCCAGCATTTT. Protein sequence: CASSLGGEQPQHF.

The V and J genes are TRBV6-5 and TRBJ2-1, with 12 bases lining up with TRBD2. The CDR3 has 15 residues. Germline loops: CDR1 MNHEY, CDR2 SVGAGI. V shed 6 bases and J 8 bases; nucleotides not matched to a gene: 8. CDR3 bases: TGTGCCAGCAGACCTAGCGGGGGGGCCAGAGATGAGCAGTTCTTC. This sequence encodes CASRPSGGARDEQFF.

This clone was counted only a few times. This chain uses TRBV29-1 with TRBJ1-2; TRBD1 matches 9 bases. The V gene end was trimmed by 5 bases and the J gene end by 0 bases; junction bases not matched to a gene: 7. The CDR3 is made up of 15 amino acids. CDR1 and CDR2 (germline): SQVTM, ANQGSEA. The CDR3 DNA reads TGCAGCGTTCTGACAGGGGGAATCGCTAACTATGGCTACACCTTC. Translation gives CSVLTGGIANYGYTF.

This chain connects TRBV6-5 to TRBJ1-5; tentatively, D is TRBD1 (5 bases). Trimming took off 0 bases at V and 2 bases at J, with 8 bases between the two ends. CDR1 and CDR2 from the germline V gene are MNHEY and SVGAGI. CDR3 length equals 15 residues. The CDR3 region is CASSYSAGRNQPQHF. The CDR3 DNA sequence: TGTGCCAGCAGTTACTCGGCAGGGCGCAATCAGCCCCAGCATTTT.